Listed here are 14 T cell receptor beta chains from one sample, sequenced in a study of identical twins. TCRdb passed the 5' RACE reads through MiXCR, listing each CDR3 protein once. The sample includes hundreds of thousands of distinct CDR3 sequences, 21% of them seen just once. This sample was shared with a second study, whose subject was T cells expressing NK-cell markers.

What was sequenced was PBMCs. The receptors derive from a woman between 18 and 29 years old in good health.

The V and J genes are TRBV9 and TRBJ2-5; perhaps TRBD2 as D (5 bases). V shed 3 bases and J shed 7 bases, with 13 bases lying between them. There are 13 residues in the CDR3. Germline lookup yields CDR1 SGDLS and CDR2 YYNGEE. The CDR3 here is CASSGGLRATQYF. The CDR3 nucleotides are TGTGCCAGCAGCGGAGGACTGCGGGCGACCCAGTACTTC.

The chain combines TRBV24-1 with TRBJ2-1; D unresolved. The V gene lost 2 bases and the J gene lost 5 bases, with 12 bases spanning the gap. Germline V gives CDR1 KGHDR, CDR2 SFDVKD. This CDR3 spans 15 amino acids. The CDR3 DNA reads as TGTGCCACCAGTGATTCCCTCGTACCCAACAATGAGCAGTTCTTC. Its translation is CATSDSLVPNNEQFF.

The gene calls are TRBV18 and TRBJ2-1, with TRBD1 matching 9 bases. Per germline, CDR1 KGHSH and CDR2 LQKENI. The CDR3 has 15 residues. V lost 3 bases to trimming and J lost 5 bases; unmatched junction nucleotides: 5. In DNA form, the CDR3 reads TGTGCCAGCTCACCCCGGACAGGGGTTAACAATGAGCAGTTCTTC. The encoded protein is CASSPRTGVNNEQFF. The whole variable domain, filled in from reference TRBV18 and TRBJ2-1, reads NAGVMQNPRHLVRRRGQEARLRCSPMKGHSHVYWYRQLPEEGLKFMVYLQKENIIDESGMPKERFSAEFPKEGPSILRIQQVVRGDSAAYFCASSPRTGVNNEQFFGPGTRLTVL.

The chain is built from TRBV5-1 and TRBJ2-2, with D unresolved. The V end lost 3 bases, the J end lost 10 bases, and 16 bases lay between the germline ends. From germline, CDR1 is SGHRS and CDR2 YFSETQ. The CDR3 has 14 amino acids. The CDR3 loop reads CASSSRAPQEELFF. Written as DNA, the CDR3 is TGCGCCAGCAGCTCCCGGGCCCCCCAGGAGGAGCTGTTTTTT.

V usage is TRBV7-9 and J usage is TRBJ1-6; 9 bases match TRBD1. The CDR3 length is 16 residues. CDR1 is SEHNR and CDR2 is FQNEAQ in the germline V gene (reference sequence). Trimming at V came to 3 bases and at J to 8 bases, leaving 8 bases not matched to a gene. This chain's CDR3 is CASSLGQGIRDSPLHF. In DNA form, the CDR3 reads TGTGCCAGCAGCTTGGGACAGGGAATAAGGGATTCACCCCTCCACTTT.

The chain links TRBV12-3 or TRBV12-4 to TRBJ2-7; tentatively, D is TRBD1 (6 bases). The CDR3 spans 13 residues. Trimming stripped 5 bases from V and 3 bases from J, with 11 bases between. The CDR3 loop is CASSRPQGYEQYF. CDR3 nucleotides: TGTGCCAGCAGTCGGCCACAGGGCTACGAGCAGTACTTC.

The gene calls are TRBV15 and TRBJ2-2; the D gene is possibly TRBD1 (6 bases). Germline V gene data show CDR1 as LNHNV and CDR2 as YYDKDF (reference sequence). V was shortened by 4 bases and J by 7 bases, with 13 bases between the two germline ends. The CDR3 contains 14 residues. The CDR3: CATSITGYGGELFF. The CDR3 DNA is TGTGCCACCAGCATTACAGGGTACGGCGGGGAGCTGTTTTTT.

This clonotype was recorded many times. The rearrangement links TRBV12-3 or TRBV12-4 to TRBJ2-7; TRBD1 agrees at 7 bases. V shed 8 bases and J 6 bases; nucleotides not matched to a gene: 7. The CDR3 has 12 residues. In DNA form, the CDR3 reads TGTGCCAGCCGCCGACAGGGCAGCGAGCAGTACTTC. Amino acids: CASRRQGSEQYF.

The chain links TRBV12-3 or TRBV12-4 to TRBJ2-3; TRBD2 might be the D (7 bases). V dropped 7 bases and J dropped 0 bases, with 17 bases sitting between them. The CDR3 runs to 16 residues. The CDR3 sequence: CASTPERGGSTDTQYF. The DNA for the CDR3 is TGTGCCAGCACCCCAGAGAGGGGGGGGAGCACAGATACGCAGTATTTT.

The CDR3, as DNA: TGTGCCAGCAGGTCCAGGACCAGGGGCTACAGCACAGATACGCAGTATTTT. It is translated as CASRSRTRGYSTDTQYF. The V gene is TRBV2, the J gene TRBJ2-3; D possibly corresponds to TRBD1 (6 bases). V lost 6 bases, J lost 0 bases, and 19 bases lay in between. The germline CDR1 and CDR2 sequences are SNHLY and FYNNEI. The CDR3 has 17 residues.

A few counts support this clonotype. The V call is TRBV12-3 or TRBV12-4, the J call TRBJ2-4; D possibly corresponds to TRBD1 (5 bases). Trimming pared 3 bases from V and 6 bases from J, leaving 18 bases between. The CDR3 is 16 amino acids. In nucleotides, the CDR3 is TGTGCCAGCAGTTTGATGGGCCGATTGGGGCTAAACATTCAGTACTTC. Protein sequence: CASSLMGRLGLNIQYF.

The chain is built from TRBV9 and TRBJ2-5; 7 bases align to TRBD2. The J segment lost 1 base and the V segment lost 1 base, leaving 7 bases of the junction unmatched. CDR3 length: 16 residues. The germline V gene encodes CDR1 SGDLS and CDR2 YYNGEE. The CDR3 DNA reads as TGTGCCAGCAGCGTAACGGCAGGGAGGGCCCAAGAGACCCAGTACTTC. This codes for CASSVTAGRAQETQYF.

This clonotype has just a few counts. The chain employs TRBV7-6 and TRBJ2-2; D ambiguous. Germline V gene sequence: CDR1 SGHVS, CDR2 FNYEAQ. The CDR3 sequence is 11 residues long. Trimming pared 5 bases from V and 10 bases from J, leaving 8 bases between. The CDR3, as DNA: TGTGCCAGCAGCCCCTCAGCGGAGCTGTTTTTT. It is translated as CASSPSAELFF.

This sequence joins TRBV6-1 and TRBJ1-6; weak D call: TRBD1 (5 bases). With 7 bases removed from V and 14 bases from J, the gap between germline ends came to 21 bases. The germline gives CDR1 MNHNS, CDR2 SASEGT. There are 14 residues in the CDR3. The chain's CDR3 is CASTLDGGRRALHF. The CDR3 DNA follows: TGTGCCAGCACCTTGGACGGGGGTAGGAGAGCCCTCCACTTT.